The present entry profiles one T cell receptor (beta chain) with its context. This record comes from a study of T cells in Graves' hyperthyroidism and ophthalmopathy. The CDR3 runs to 15 residues. Germline CDR1 is SGHTA and CDR2 is FQGNSA. J lost 3 bases, V lost 5 bases, and 10 bases had no gene match. Thyroid ultrasound, orbital computed tomography, clinical symptoms, and serum thyroxine and TRAb underpinned diagnoses. RNA transcripts were the template for amplifying TCR beta CDR3 regions. TCR CDR3 underwent first-round RT-PCR with the HTBI primer set. TCRdb used MiXCR to reprocess the multiplex PCR reads, holding one entry per CDR3 protein. The sample has under 700,000 distinct CDR3 sequences; 40% to 55% are singletons.

The gene calls are TRBV7-2 and TRBJ2-7; 7 nucleotides align to TRBD2. The TCR originated in a woman under 30 with Graves' hyperthyroidism. Sequenced: peripheral blood or thyroid tissue (not recorded which). The CDR3 nucleotides read TGTGCCAGCAGCCAATCTCCTAGCGGCTTCTACGAGCAGTACTTC. It codes for CASSQSPSGFYEQYF. Together with reference TRBV7-2 and TRBJ2-7, the CDR3 gives the full variable domain: GAGVSQSPSNKVTEKGKDVELRCDPISGHTALYWYRQSLGQGLEFLIYFQGNSAPDKSGLPSDRFSAERTGGSVSTLTIQRTQQEDSAVYLCASSQSPSGFYEQYFGPGTRLTVT.